These 2 T cell receptor beta chains originate from one sample sequenced in a study of T cell responses to AZD1222 COVID-19 vaccine (dated by TCRdb to about 2021). The time point tag for this specimen amounts to: baseline before first vaccination. The library relied on the immunoSEQ multiplex PCR assay. Entries here come from immuneACCESS through TCRdb and include only in-frame sequences with V and J called. Some clones fail to appear in such tables; in the studies checked, an unresolved V gene covers under half of the shortfall, and the cause of the remainder is unknown. This sample comprises 100,000 to 110,000 clones, 88% of them detected only once. The ten biggest clones cover about 1.8% of the sample. The sample was peripheral blood, taken on day 0 of AZD1222 vaccination. The receptors derive from an adult in good health.

The genes are TRBV29-1 and TRBJ1-1; a possible D gene is TRBD1 (6 bases). The CDR3 spans 13 residues. The V and J ends lost 4 bases and 4 bases respectively, with 13 bases between them. Germline CDR1 SQVTM, CDR2 ANQGSEA. The chain's CDR3 is CSVAGGGSTEAFF. CDR3 DNA sequence: TGCAGCGTTGCTGGGGGCGGTAGCACTGAAGCTTTCTTT. Variable domain in full (rest from reference TRBV29-1 and TRBJ1-1): SAVISQKPSRDICQRGTSLTIQCQVDSQVTMMFWYRQQPGQSLTLIATANQGSEATYESGFVIDKFPISRPNLTFSTLTVSNMSPEDSSIYLCSVAGGGSTEAFFGQGTRLTVV.

The J gene is TRBJ2-1, the V gene TRBV2, with a tentative D call TRBD2 (6 bases). This CDR3 is built from 15 residues. The germline V gene encodes CDR1 SNHLY and CDR2 FYNNEI. V was pared by 1 base and J by 6 bases, with 13 bases between. CDR3 protein: CASSEGRAGRNEQFF. The CDR3 bases are TGTGCCAGCAGTGAAGGGAGGGCCGGACGCAATGAGCAGTTCTTC. The entire variable domain, with the rest obtained from reference TRBV2 and TRBJ2-1, is as follows: EPEVTQTPSHQVTQMGQEVILRCVPISNHLYFYWYRQILGQKVEFLVSFYNNEISEKSEIFDDQFSVERPDGSNFTLKIRSTKLEDSAMYFCASSEGRAGRNEQFFGPGTRLTVL.